The rows below give T cell receptor beta chains drawn from one sample of a study of OX40 agonist ivuxolimab in advanced cancers. Generated by immunoSEQ multiplex PCR, the TCRdb table keeps only in-frame clones and is missing some. The profile shows around 80,000 clones, around four fifths of them singletons. The sequences come from CD4+ or CD8+ T cells sorted from blood, collected in a trial of the OX40 agonist ivuxolimab. These receptors all come from an adult with an advanced solid tumor such as melanoma, head and neck, liver or kidney cancer. Both conserved end residues are part of each CDR3. A D gene is named only where the DNA matches it firmly.

v_gene	j_gene	d_gene	CDR3aa
TRBV9	TRBJ2-7	.	CASTNSAGRQYF
TRBV28	TRBJ2-5	.	CASSLSWAAYQETQYF
TRBV19	TRBJ2-1	TRBD2	CASSAYGTSGSGYEQFF
TRBV28	TRBJ2-6	.	CASSSAGRIVSGANVLTF
TRBV7-6	TRBJ2-1	.	CASSLNPLDEQFF
TRBV19	TRBJ1-6	.	CASRGVRGSPLHF
TRBV7-9	TRBJ2-7	.	CASSLAPGERSEQYF
TRBV7-2	TRBJ1-2	TRBD1	CASSGDRAYGYTF
TRBV7-2	TRBJ1-1	.	CASSLQRTVRGNTEAFF
TRBV15	TRBJ1-5	.	CATSSAWGQRNQPQHF
TRBV7-2	TRBJ1-6	TRBD1	CASRPPGQGNSPLHF
TRBV11-2	TRBJ1-6	.	CASSLVSREGSPLHF
TRBV11-2	TRBJ2-3	.	CASSLGAGTDTQYF
TRBV5-1	TRBJ2-2	TRBD2	CASSFSTSGTTFANTGELFF
TRBV2	TRBJ1-6	TRBD1	CASSRPDRVGSPLHF
TRBV27	TRBJ2-2	.	CASKADTGELFF
TRBV11-3	TRBJ2-7	TRBD1	CASSRGTGGRGEQYF
TRBV7-9	TRBJ2-7	.	CASRPGTDTYEQYF
TRBV19	TRBJ1-1	.	CASSMKGVEAFF
TRBV5-1	TRBJ2-7	.	CASSFPDYEQYF
TRBV27	TRBJ2-3	.	CASSWADTQYF
TRBV7-9	TRBJ1-1	.	CASSWETGFTEAFF
TRBV19	TRBJ1-1	.	CASSIGWAGTKAFF
TRBV9	TRBJ2-1	TRBD2	CASSVGSSGTYNEQFF
TRBV30	TRBJ2-1	TRBD2	CAKLAGYYEQFF
TRBV6-5	TRBJ2-7	.	CASRPAGYEQYF
TRBV28	TRBJ2-1	.	CASSLLARAEQFF
TRBV7-7	TRBJ1-4	.	CASSLVDTTTNEKLFF
TRBV27	TRBJ1-6	TRBD1	CASSSRPGQLNSPLHF
TRBV5-1	TRBJ1-3	.	CASSLDWGPLGNTIYF
TRBV27	TRBJ2-7	.	CASSLSARGEQYF
TRBV27	TRBJ2-7	.	CASSREGGLNYEQYF
TRBV19	TRBJ1-5	.	CASTRGGPPQHF
TRBV11-3	TRBJ2-2	TRBD1	CASSLGTGMNTGELFF
TRBV19	TRBJ2-1	.	CASSIRMTPSYNEQFF
TRBV5-4	TRBJ1-1	.	CASSLGVNTEAFF
TRBV29-1	TRBJ1-1	.	CSVSTGRYTEAFF
TRBV21-1	TRBJ1-2	.	CASSKYRGQGELSYGYTF
TRBV27	TRBJ2-5	TRBD1	CASSDFTQGVQETQYF
TRBV14	TRBJ1-6	.	CASSQERGSSPLHF
TRBV18	TRBJ2-2	TRBD1	CASSSDRVTGELFF
TRBV25-1	TRBJ1-1	TRBD1	CASSQTGDTEAFF
TRBV28	TRBJ2-3	TRBD1	CASSSTGGMVDTQYF
TRBV18	TRBJ1-1	.	CASSSPQNTEAFF
TRBV27	TRBJ1-3	.	CASSLSGGTGNTIYF
TRBV11-3	TRBJ2-3	TRBD2	CASTSSGAPDTQYF
TRBV5-4	TRBJ2-1	TRBD2	CASSLMLAGIHNEQFF
TRBV7-9	TRBJ2-1	.	CASSLAGLAYNEQFF
TRBV7-9	TRBJ2-3	TRBD2	CASSLEEGLAGLDTQYF
TRBV10-3	TRBJ2-3	TRBD1	CAISGRTGAPDTQYF
TRBV27	TRBJ2-7	.	CASSLGLSGASGYEQYF